Below, 19 T cell receptor beta chains from the same sample are listed, as sequenced in a study of control samples from healthy donors and cancer patients. Produced via immunoSEQ multiplex PCR; TCRdb's table is partial and in-frame only. The sample lists approximately 170,000 clones; approximately 94% were seen once. Sequencing was done on a sample of blood. These TCRs come from a man aged 25 to 40 in good health.

V and J are TRBV6-4 and TRBJ2-1, with D unclear. There are 11 residues in the CDR3. From germline, CDR1 is MRHNA and CDR2 SNTAGT. The germline V and J ends were trimmed by 3 bases and 8 bases, with 5 bases remaining between them. DNA of the CDR3: TGTGCCAGCAGTGATGGCGATGAGCAGTTCTTC. Translated, it gives CASSDGDEQFF.

This chain uses TRBV9 with TRBJ2-1; 13 nucleotides align to TRBD2. In germline, CDR1 is SGDLS, CDR2 YYNGEE. The CDR3 extends over 17 amino acids. V trimming: 3 bases; J trimming: 7 bases; junction bases outside the gene matches: 10. In DNA form, the CDR3 reads TGTGCCAGCAGCGCCGACGGAAGACTAGCGGGGGGAAATGAGCAGTTCTTC. Protein product: CASSADGRLAGGNEQFF.

V gene TRBV4-2 combines with J gene TRBJ1-2, with D possibly TRBD1 on 6 matching bases. This CDR3 is 15 amino acids long. Per germline, CDR1 LGHNA and CDR2 YNFKEQ. V was cut by 2 bases and J by 3 bases, with 13 bases left in between. The CDR3 loop reads CASSQRPGEDYGYTF. The CDR3 DNA reads TGTGCCAGCAGCCAAAGGCCAGGGGAGGACTATGGCTACACCTTC.

This clone was found once. The chain employs TRBV5-1 and TRBJ1-4; 10 positions match TRBD1. Germline CDR1 is SGHRS and CDR2 is YFSETQ. This CDR3 spans 15 amino acids. The V segment lost 0 bases and the J segment 8 bases; nucleotides outside the gene matches: 4. The CDR3 region is CASSLVPDRGEKLFF. The CDR3 DNA reads as TGCGCCAGCAGCTTGGTGCCGGACAGGGGGGAAAAACTGTTTTTT.

The chain recombines TRBV12-3 or TRBV12-4 with TRBJ2-4; D perhaps matches TRBD1 (6 bases). V lost 4 bases and J 6 bases, leaving 10 bases between the germline ends. This CDR3 comprises 13 residues. CDR3: CASSSSRGNIQYF. For the CDR3, the DNA is TGTGCCAGCAGTTCCTCCAGGGGAAACATTCAGTACTTC.

About this clone: A read error may explain this, as a much larger clone is one base away. Additional DNA sequences in this sample encode the identical CDR3. The V call is TRBV5-1, the J call TRBJ2-1; D is unclear. V lost 1 base to trimming and J lost 6 bases, with 5 bases between them. Germline loops: CDR1 SGHRS, CDR2 YFSETQ. There are 12 residues in the CDR3. CDR3 region: CASSLPSNEQFF. In DNA form, the CDR3 reads TGCGCCAGCAGCTTGCCTAGCAATGAGCAGTTCTTC.

V and J are TRBV2 and TRBJ1-5, with a weak D call TRBD1 (5 bases). The CDR3 consists of 15 residues. Trimming took off 5 bases at V and 2 bases at J, with 13 bases between the two ends. CDR1 and CDR2 (germline): SNHLY, FYNNEI. The DNA of the CDR3 is TGTGCCAGCAGTCCGCAGGGTGGTGGCAATCAGCCCCAGCATTTT. Translating gives CASSPQGGGNQPQHF.

This chain joins TRBV5-6 and TRBJ2-3, with 7 positions matching TRBD1. The CDR3 covers 14 residues. Germline lookup yields CDR1 SGHDT and CDR2 YYEEEE. V was pared by 4 bases and J by 6 bases, with 8 bases of the junction left unmatched. The CDR3 is CASSAGTARDTQYF. Written as DNA, the CDR3 is TGTGCCAGCAGCGCTGGGACAGCCCGGGATACGCAGTATTTT.

The chain carries TRBV19 and TRBJ2-2; the match to TRBD2 covers 9 bases. The CDR3 loop spans 18 amino acids. The germline V gene has CDR1 LNHDA and CDR2 SQIVND (reference sequence). The ends lost 1 base at V and 1 base at J; junction bases unmatched: 7. CDR3 in amino acids: CASSIVGLAGRNTGELFF. DNA of the CDR3: TGTGCCAGTAGTATAGTGGGTCTAGCGGGAAGGAACACCGGGGAGCTGTTTTTT.

This chain connects TRBV5-1 to TRBJ2-5, with a weak D call TRBD1 (5 bases). Germline V lookup: CDR1 SGHRS, CDR2 YFSETQ. The V and J ends lost 0 bases and 5 bases respectively, with 11 bases between them. This CDR3 has 14 amino acids. The DNA for the CDR3 is TGCGCCAGCAGCTTGGGGGGCCTAGGGGAGACCCAGTACTTC. This gives the protein CASSLGGLGETQYF.

This clone was found once. The chain links TRBV6-5 to TRBJ1-1, with D possibly being TRBD1 (5 bases). Trimming removed 6 bases at V and 4 bases at J, with 18 bases between. Germline-derived CDR1 and CDR2 are MNHEY and SVGAGI. The CDR3 consists of 15 residues. CDR3 in DNA: TGTGCCAGCAGGGGGTTGGGGGGAGGAAGCACTGAAGCTTTCTTT. It codes for CASRGLGGGSTEAFF.

As regards this clone: This CDR3 is also generated by other DNA sequences in the sample. The chain uses TRBV9 and TRBJ1-1; tentatively, D is TRBD1 (5 bases). Trimming took off 2 bases at V and 3 bases at J, with 8 bases between the two ends. CDR3 length equals 13 residues. Germline lookup yields CDR1 SGDLS and CDR2 YYNGEE. CDR3 sequence reads: CASSVGGDTEAFF. The CDR3 nucleotides are TGTGCCAGCAGCGTCGGGGGGGACACTGAAGCTTTCTTT.

The V gene is TRBV18, the J gene TRBJ1-2, with unresolved D. Trimming removed 3 bases at V and 4 bases at J, with 9 bases between. The CDR3 is 13 residues long. Germline V lookup: CDR1 KGHSH, CDR2 LQKENI. Here the CDR3 reads CASSPRGSYGYTF. Written as DNA, the CDR3 is TGTGCCAGCTCACCGCGTGGGAGCTATGGCTACACCTTC.

This clone occurred once. The chain couples TRBV5-1 to TRBJ2-1; TRBD2 is a possible D gene (5 bases). CDR3 length: 14 amino acids. From germline, CDR1 is SGHRS and CDR2 YFSETQ. Trimming took off 0 bases at V and 3 bases at J, with 7 bases between the two ends. CDR3 in DNA: TGCGCCAGCAGCTTGGCCGGGGTCTACAATGAGCAGTTCTTC. It is translated as CASSLAGVYNEQFF.

The chain links TRBV5-4 to TRBJ2-5, with D possibly matching TRBD1 (6 bases). The V gene lost 4 bases and the J gene lost 0 bases, with 10 bases spanning the gap. In germline, CDR1 is SGHNT, CDR2 YYREEE (reference sequence). The CDR3 contains 14 residues. The CDR3 protein is CASSRDTDQETQYF. The CDR3 DNA reads as TGTGCCAGCAGCCGGGACACCGACCAAGAGACCCAGTACTTC.

The chain links TRBV11-2 to TRBJ2-1, with TRBD2 matching over 7 bases. From germline, CDR1 is SGHAT and CDR2 FQNNGV. J gave up 4 bases and V 0 bases, and 6 bases lay outside the gene matches. CDR3 length equals 16 residues. The CDR3 nucleotides are TGTGCCAGCAGCTTAGAGGGGCGGGGGACGTACAATGAGCAGTTCTTC. Its translation is CASSLEGRGTYNEQFF.

The chain combines TRBV19 with TRBJ1-1; D unresolved. V shed 3 bases and J shed 4 bases, with 12 bases lying between them. The CDR3 runs 14 residues. Germline V gene sequence: CDR1 LNHDA, CDR2 SQIVND (reference sequence). The CDR3 spells CASSIGAPGTEAFF. In DNA form, the CDR3 reads TGTGCCAGTAGTATCGGAGCCCCCGGCACTGAAGCTTTCTTT.

This rearrangement joins TRBV9 to TRBJ2-1; TRBD2 matches at 9 bases. J was trimmed by 6 bases and V by 3 bases; bases with no gene match: 10. Germline V gene lookup returns CDR1 SGDLS and CDR2 YYNGEE. The CDR3 has 16 amino acids. The CDR3 coding sequence is TGTGCCAGCAGCGCGAAAGTAGCGGGAGACCTCAATGAGCAGTTCTTC. Its translation is CASSAKVAGDLNEQFF. The full variable domain, completed using reference TRBV9 and TRBJ2-1, is DSGVTQTPKHLITATGQRVTLRCSPRSGDLSVYWYQQSLDQGLQFLIQYYNGEERAKGNILERFSAQQFPDLHSELNLSSLELGDSALYFCASSAKVAGDLNEQFFGPGTRLTVL.

The chain uses TRBV9 and TRBJ1-1; possible D gene TRBD1, 6 bases. Germline assignment: CDR1 SGDLS and CDR2 YYNGEE. CDR3 length: 15 amino acids. Trimming left V 1 base short and J 1 base short, with 11 bases between. CDR3 sequence reads: CASSVFPGENTEAFF. CDR3 DNA: TGTGCCAGCAGCGTATTCCCAGGGGAGAACACTGAAGCTTTCTTT.